Listed below are T cell receptor beta chains from one sample, sequenced in a study of blood T cell repertoires in COVID-19. Clones were read by immunoSEQ multiplex PCR, and TCRdb kept only the in-frame ones, dropping some. The repertoire holds 100,000 to 150,000 clones, with around 85% as singletons. Source material: peripheral blood. Receptor source: an elderly woman with COVID-19, enrolled during active disease. Both conserved end residues are part of each CDR3. A D gene is named only where the DNA matches it firmly. Size is stated for part of the rows, as once, few or many counts, or as a class when the clone is expanded.

CDR3nt	CDR3aa	v_gene	j_gene	d_gene	abundance
TGTGCCAGCAGCGTAGCCGGAACCGGGAGTTCACCCCTCCACTTT	CASSVAGTGSSPLHF	TRBV9	TRBJ1-6	NA	NA
TGCGCCAGCAGCTTGGGGACCCTAGCGACCTCCACAGATACGCAGTATTTT	CASSLGTLATSTDTQYF	TRBV5-1	TRBJ2-3	NA	NA
TGTGCCAGCAGCCAAGACTACAGGGGGCCCAACTATGGCTACACCTTC	CASSQDYRGPNYGYTF	TRBV3-1/TRBV3-2	TRBJ1-2	TRBD1	NA
TGTGCCACCAGCAGGGATGGGACAGCTGGGGCCAACGTCCTGACTTTC	CATSRDGTAGANVLTF	TRBV15	TRBJ2-6	TRBD1	NA
TGTGCCAGCTCACCTGGGACAGACTACGAGCAGTACTTC	CASSPGTDYEQYF	TRBV18	TRBJ2-7	TRBD1	NA
TGTGCCAGCAGCTTGGAGGGGACAGGGGGCTTCGTTGAGCAGTTCTTC	CASSLEGTGGFVEQFF	TRBV5-5	TRBJ2-1	TRBD1	NA
TGTGCCAGCAGTACAACTAGCGGGAGGGACAATGAGCAGTTCTTC	CASSTTSGRDNEQFF	TRBV6-6	TRBJ2-1	TRBD2	NA
TGTGCCATACAGGGTCCCGGAGAGACCCAGTACTTC	CAIQGPGETQYF	TRBV28	TRBJ2-5	NA	NA
TGTGCCAGCAGCTTACAATCCGGGACAGGGAACGAAAAACTGTTTTTT	CASSLQSGTGNEKLFF	TRBV7-2	TRBJ1-4	TRBD1	few
TGTGCCAGTAGTCAACCGACAGGGGGAGGCACTGAAGCTTTCTTT	CASSQPTGGGTEAFF	TRBV19	TRBJ1-1	TRBD1	NA
TGTGCCAGCAGCAAGCGGGGACTAGCCCCCACAGATACGCAGTATTTT	CASSKRGLAPTDTQYF	TRBV9	TRBJ2-3	TRBD2	few
TGCGCCAGCAGCTTGAACGGGGAAGAGACCCAGTACTTC	CASSLNGEETQYF	TRBV5-1	TRBJ2-5	NA	NA
TGTGCCAGCAGCGCTGACAGGGCGGCCACCGGGGAGCTGTTTTTT	CASSADRAATGELFF	TRBV2	TRBJ2-2	TRBD1	NA
TGTGCCAGCCGAAGTTTTGGGAGCTCCTATAATTCACCCCTCCACTTT	CASRSFGSSYNSPLHF	TRBV28	TRBJ1-6	NA	NA
TGCGCCAGCAGCCCTGAGGGAGGGGCGAACACCGGGGAGCTGTTTTTT	CASSPEGGANTGELFF	TRBV5-1	TRBJ2-2	TRBD2	NA
TGTGCCAGCAGCGTAGAGGCCTCCCCAATCCGGGACAGGGGGGCAGAAGCTTTCTTT	CASSVEASPIRDRGAEAFF	TRBV9	TRBJ1-1	TRBD1	NA
TGTGCCAGCAGCGTAGGGGCTGGGGGGGATGAGCAGTTCTTC	CASSVGAGGDEQFF	TRBV9	TRBJ2-1	TRBD2	NA
TGTGCCAGCAGCGCAGGGAGGGCCGGTGGCTACACCTTC	CASSAGRAGGYTF	TRBV11-2	TRBJ1-2	NA	once
TGTGCCAGCAGTTCCCGGGACAGCGATTTTAACTATGGCTACACCTTC	CASSSRDSDFNYGYTF	TRBV6-5	TRBJ1-2	TRBD1	few
TGTGCCAGCAGCATCCATAGCACAGATACGCAGTATTTT	CASSIHSTDTQYF	TRBV3-1/TRBV3-2	TRBJ2-3	NA	NA
TGTGCCACCAGCAGAGCGGGATACGGCAATCAGCCCCAGCATTTT	CATSRAGYGNQPQHF	TRBV15	TRBJ1-5	NA	NA
TGTGCCAGCAGTTACCACTCGGGAAGGACAGGCATTTATAGCAATCAGCCCCAGCATTTT	CASSYHSGRTGIYSNQPQHF	TRBV6-2/TRBV6-3	TRBJ1-5	TRBD1	NA
TGTGCCAGCAGCCAAGAAGGACAGGGAGGCACTGAAGCTTTCTTT	CASSQEGQGGTEAFF	TRBV4-2	TRBJ1-1	TRBD1	NA
TGTGCCAGCAGCTTGGGGACTAGCATTGAGCAGTTCTTC	CASSLGTSIEQFF	TRBV5-5	TRBJ2-1	TRBD2	few
TGCGCCAGCAGCTTAACAACAGGGTCCACCGGGGAGCTGTTTTTT	CASSLTTGSTGELFF	TRBV5-1	TRBJ2-2	NA	few
TGCGCCAGCAGCTCTCTAGCGGGTGGGAACACCGGGGAGCTGTTTTTT	CASSSLAGGNTGELFF	TRBV5-1	TRBJ2-2	TRBD2	NA
TGTGCCAGCAGTTCAACAGGGGGTTACGAGACCCAGTACTTC	CASSSTGGYETQYF	TRBV6-5	TRBJ2-5	TRBD1	NA